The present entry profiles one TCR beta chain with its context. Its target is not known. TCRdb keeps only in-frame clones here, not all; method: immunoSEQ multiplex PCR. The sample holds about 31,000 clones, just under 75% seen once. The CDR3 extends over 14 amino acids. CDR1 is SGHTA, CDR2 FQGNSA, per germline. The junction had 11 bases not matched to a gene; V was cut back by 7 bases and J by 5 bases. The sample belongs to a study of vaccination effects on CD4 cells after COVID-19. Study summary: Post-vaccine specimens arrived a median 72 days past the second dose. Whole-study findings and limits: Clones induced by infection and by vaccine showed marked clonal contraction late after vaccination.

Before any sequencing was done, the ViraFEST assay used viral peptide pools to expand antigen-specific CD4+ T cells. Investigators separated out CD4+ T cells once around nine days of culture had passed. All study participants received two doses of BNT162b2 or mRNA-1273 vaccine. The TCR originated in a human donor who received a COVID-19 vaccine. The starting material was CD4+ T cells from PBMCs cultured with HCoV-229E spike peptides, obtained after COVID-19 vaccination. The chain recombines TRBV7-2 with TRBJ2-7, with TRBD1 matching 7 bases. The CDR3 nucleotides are TGTGCCAGCACCCCGGGACAGCCGTCCCACGAGCAGTACTTC. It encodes CASTPGQPSHEQYF.